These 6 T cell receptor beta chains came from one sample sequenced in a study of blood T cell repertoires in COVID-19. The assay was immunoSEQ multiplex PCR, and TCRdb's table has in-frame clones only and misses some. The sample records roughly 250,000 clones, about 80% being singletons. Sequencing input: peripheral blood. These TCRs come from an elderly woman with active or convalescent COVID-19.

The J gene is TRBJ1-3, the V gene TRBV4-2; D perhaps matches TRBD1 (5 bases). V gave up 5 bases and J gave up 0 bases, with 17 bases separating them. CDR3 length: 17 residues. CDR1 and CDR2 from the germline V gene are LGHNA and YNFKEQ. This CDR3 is CASSSFAREPSGNTIYF. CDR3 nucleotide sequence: TGTGCCAGCAGCTCTTTCGCCAGGGAACCCTCTGGAAACACCATATATTTT.

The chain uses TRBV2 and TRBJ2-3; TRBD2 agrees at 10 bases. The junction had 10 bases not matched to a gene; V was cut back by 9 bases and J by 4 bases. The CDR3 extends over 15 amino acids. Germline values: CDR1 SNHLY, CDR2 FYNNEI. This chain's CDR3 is CASTRWTSGSDTQYF. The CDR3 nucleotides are TGTGCCAGTACTCGTTGGACTAGCGGCTCAGATACGCAGTATTTT.

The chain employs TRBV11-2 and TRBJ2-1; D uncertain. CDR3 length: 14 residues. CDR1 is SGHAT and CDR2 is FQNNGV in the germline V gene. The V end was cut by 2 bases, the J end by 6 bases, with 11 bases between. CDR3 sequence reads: CASSLMSGLNEQFF. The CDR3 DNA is TGTGCCAGCAGCTTAATGAGTGGGCTCAATGAGCAGTTCTTC.

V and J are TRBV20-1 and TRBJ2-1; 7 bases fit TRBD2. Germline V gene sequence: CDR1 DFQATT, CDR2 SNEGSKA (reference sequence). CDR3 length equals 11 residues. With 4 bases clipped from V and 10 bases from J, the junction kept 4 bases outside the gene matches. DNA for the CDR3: TGCAGTGCTACGGGGGGATTGGAGCAGTTCTTC. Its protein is CSATGGLEQFF.

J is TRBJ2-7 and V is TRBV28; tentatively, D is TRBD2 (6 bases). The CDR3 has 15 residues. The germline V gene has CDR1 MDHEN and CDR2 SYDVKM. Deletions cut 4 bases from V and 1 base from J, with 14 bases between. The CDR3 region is CASSYWDGGSYEQYF. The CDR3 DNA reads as TGTGCCAGCAGTTACTGGGACGGGGGATCCTACGAGCAGTACTTC.

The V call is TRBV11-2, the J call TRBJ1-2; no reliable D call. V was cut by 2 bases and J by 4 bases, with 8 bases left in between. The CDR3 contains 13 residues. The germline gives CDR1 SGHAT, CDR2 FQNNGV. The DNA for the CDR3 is TGTGCCAGCAGCTTAAGCGGCATCTATGGCTACACCTTC. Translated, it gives CASSLSGIYGYTF.